This is a list of T cell receptor beta chains from one sample in a study of blood T cell repertoires in COVID-19. Assay: immunoSEQ multiplex PCR; the TCRdb copy retains only in-frame clones and omits some. This sample has some 320,000 clones, with around 85% found just once. The sequenced sample consisted of peripheral blood. The receptors were sampled from a human donor in a cohort sampled during active COVID-19. The CDR3 runs from the conserved cysteine through the conserved F or W. A D gene is named only where the DNA matches it firmly. Clone sizes are given selectively: once, few, many, or a class where the clone is expanded.

v_gene,d_gene,j_gene,abundance,CDR3nt,CDR3aa
TRBV29-1,NA,TRBJ1-2,NA,TGCAGCGTTTTCGGTGCGCGGTATGGCTACACCTTC,CSVFGARYGYTF
TRBV19,TRBD1,TRBJ1-1,NA,TGTGCCAGTAGGGGAAAGGGACAGCGGGACACTGAAGCTTTCTTT,CASRGKGQRDTEAFF
TRBV5-5,NA,TRBJ2-1,NA,TGTGCCAGCAGCTGGGGACTGACCAATGAGCAGTTCTTC,CASSWGLTNEQFF
TRBV25-1,NA,TRBJ1-2,NA,TGTGCCAGCAGTGAGGAGGGTATACGGGGTGGCTACACCTTC,CASSEEGIRGGYTF
TRBV3-1/TRBV3-2,TRBD1,TRBJ1-2,once,TGTGCCAGCGCCCGGGACAGGGGAGGCTATGGCTACACCTTC,CASARDRGGYGYTF
TRBV5-6,TRBD1,TRBJ2-7,NA,TGTGCCAGCAGCTTGGTGCGGGACAGGGTCCACGAGCAGTACTTC,CASSLVRDRVHEQYF
TRBV6-5,TRBD1,TRBJ1-2,NA,TGTGCCAGCAGTTTTTCGCAGGGGGCGCGAGGCTACACCTTC,CASSFSQGARGYTF
TRBV11-3,TRBD1,TRBJ1-1,NA,TGTGCCAGCAGCGAGGGACAGGGCACTGAAGCTTTCTTT,CASSEGQGTEAFF
TRBV6-5,NA,TRBJ1-4,NA,TGTGCCAGCAGTCCCGGGGGTAATGAAAAACTGTTTTTT,CASSPGGNEKLFF
TRBV7-8,NA,TRBJ1-1,many,TGTGCCAGCAGCTTTGCAGGGGTCGCTGAAGCTTTCTTT,CASSFAGVAEAFF
TRBV14,NA,TRBJ2-3,NA,TGTGCCAGCAGCCAAGATTGGAGTTATAGCACAGATACGCAGTATTTT,CASSQDWSYSTDTQYF
TRBV20-1,NA,TRBJ1-6,NA,TGCAGTGCTAGTAAGGGGGTAGGATCACCCCTCCACTTT,CSASKGVGSPLHF
TRBV12-3/TRBV12-4,NA,TRBJ1-2,NA,TGTGCCAGCAGCCCCGGGACAAACGATGGCTACACCTTC,CASSPGTNDGYTF
TRBV6-1,NA,TRBJ2-2,NA,TGTGCCAGCAGTGAAATTAGGACAGCCGACACCGGGGAGCTGTTTTTT,CASSEIRTADTGELFF
TRBV30,NA,TRBJ1-2,NA,TGTGCCTGGAGTGTTGCAGGGGACTATGGCTACACCTTC,CAWSVAGDYGYTF
TRBV5-1,NA,TRBJ1-2,once,TGCGCCAGCAGCTTGGTCCCGGGAAACTATGGCTACACCTTC,CASSLVPGNYGYTF
TRBV4-1,TRBD2,TRBJ2-1,NA,TGCGCCAGCAGGATTCTCTCCGGGACTAGCGGGGGCGCATCCTACAATGAGCAGTTCTTC,CASRILSGTSGGASYNEQFF
TRBV11-2,NA,TRBJ2-2,few,TGTGCCAGCAGCAAAACTGGCGGGGAGCTGTTTTTT,CASSKTGGELFF
TRBV19,NA,TRBJ1-6,NA,TGTGCCAGTAGTAGAAGGGACAATTCCTCACCCCTCCACTTT,CASSRRDNSSPLHF
TRBV9,NA,TRBJ2-2,once,TGTGCCAGCAGCGTCGATTCCCCCGGACAGTCCACCGGGGAGCTGTTTTTT,CASSVDSPGQSTGELFF
TRBV10-3,NA,TRBJ1-2,few,TGTGCCATCAACACAGGGACCCGCTACACCTTC,CAINTGTRYTF
TRBV5-1,TRBD2,TRBJ2-1,NA,TGCGCCAGCAGCTTAGAAACTAGCGGGGACTATGAGCAGTTCTTC,CASSLETSGDYEQFF
TRBV5-1,TRBD1,TRBJ2-7,NA,TGCGCCAGCAGCTTACGGGGACAGAGCTCCTACGAGCAGTACTTC,CASSLRGQSSYEQYF
TRBV7-3,NA,TRBJ2-2,NA,TGTGCCAGCAGCCTAAGACGGGGGACCGGGGAGCTGTTTTTT,CASSLRRGTGELFF
TRBV19,TRBD1,TRBJ1-2,NA,TGTGCCAGTAGTATAGCTGCGGGACAGGGGTACGGCTACACCTTC,CASSIAAGQGYGYTF
TRBV11-1,TRBD1,TRBJ1-2,NA,TGTGCCAGCAGCTCCCCGGGACAGGGAGCGCAGGGCTACACCTTC,CASSSPGQGAQGYTF
TRBV30,TRBD2,TRBJ2-5,NA,TGTGCCTCGACTGGGCTAGCGGGGGTTGGTGAGACCCAGTACTTC,CASTGLAGVGETQYF
TRBV2,TRBD1,TRBJ1-2,many,TGTGCCAGCAGGCAGTCCACGGGACAGGGCTTTGGGCGAGGTGGCTACACCTTC,CASRQSTGQGFGRGGYTF
TRBV19,NA,TRBJ2-3,NA,TGTGCCAGTAGTATAGAGGGCATACGCCGGTATTTT,CASSIEGIRRYF
TRBV18,TRBD1,TRBJ2-1,NA,TGTGCCAGCTCACCACCGGGACAGGGGGCCTACAATGAGCAGTTCTTC,CASSPPGQGAYNEQFF
TRBV11-2,NA,TRBJ2-1,NA,TGTGCCAGCAGCTTACAGGCAGGTGAAAGCTCCTACAATGAGCAGTTCTTC,CASSLQAGESSYNEQFF
TRBV6-5,TRBD2,TRBJ2-3,NA,TGTGCCAGCCGAGCGGGGGGGCTTAGGGGAGATACGCAGTATTTT,CASRAGGLRGDTQYF
TRBV24-1,TRBD1,TRBJ1-5,NA,TGTGCCACCAGCGCGGGACAGGGAGGCAATCAGCCCCAGCATTTT,CATSAGQGGNQPQHF
TRBV6-4,NA,TRBJ1-6,once,TGTGCCAGCAGTGACTCGGGCGGAGGAAGCTCACCCCTCCACTTT,CASSDSGGGSSPLHF
TRBV6-1,TRBD1,TRBJ2-1,NA,TGTGCCAGCAGTGACCGACAGGGTTTTTTAGTCCTGCAGTTCTTC,CASSDRQGFLVLQFF
TRBV10-3,NA,TRBJ1-1,NA,TGTGCCATCAGTTTCGGGAACACTGAAGCTTTCTTT,CAISFGNTEAFF
TRBV20-1,NA,TRBJ1-1,NA,TGCAGTGCTACCGAGGGGGTCGGAGCTTTCTTT,CSATEGVGAFF
TRBV19,TRBD1,TRBJ2-7,NA,TGTGCCAGTAGTATAGCTTGGACAGGTTACTACGAGCAGTACTTC,CASSIAWTGYYEQYF
TRBV28,TRBD1,TRBJ1-2,NA,TGTGCCAGCAGTTTCGCCAGGGGGTATTCGGGCTACACCTTC,CASSFARGYSGYTF
TRBV19,NA,TRBJ2-1,NA,TGTGCCAGTAGTATTGGGCGCTACAATGAGCAGTTCTTC,CASSIGRYNEQFF
TRBV12-3/TRBV12-4,NA,TRBJ1-5,few,TGTGCCAGCAGTTTACCAGATCAGCCCCAGCATTTT,CASSLPDQPQHF
TRBV19,NA,TRBJ2-7,few,TGTGCCAGTAGAAATATCAGGGGAGGGACCTACGAGCAGTACTTC,CASRNIRGGTYEQYF
TRBV10-3,TRBD1,TRBJ2-2,NA,TGTGCCATCAAGTTCCAGGGGGCCGGGGAGCTGTTTTTT,CAIKFQGAGELFF
TRBV5-6,NA,TRBJ1-1,NA,TGTGCCAGCAGCCGCAGGGAGGCCCTGAGTAACACTGAAGCTTTCTTT,CASSRREALSNTEAFF
TRBV18,TRBD2,TRBJ2-1,once,TGTGCCAGCTCACAGGCGGGAGACTCCGTGTGGAATGAGCAGTTCTTC,CASSQAGDSVWNEQFF
TRBV6-5,TRBD1,TRBJ1-2,NA,TGTGCCAGCAGTACTCGGGACAGGGATGGCTACACCTTC,CASSTRDRDGYTF
TRBV12-3/TRBV12-4,NA,TRBJ1-4,NA,TGTGCCAGCAGTTTAGACAGCCGGGGAAAACTGTTTTTT,CASSLDSRGKLFF
TRBV5-1,TRBD1,TRBJ1-1,NA,TGCGCCAGCAGCTTGTTACCCTTCGACAGGGTGAGCACTGAAGCTTTCTTT,CASSLLPFDRVSTEAFF
TRBV11-2,NA,TRBJ1-4,NA,TGTGCCAGCAGCCTGACAGACCCACCTGGAAAACTGTTTTTT,CASSLTDPPGKLFF
TRBV9,TRBD1,TRBJ1-2,NA,TGTGCCAGCAGGGTTTCTCTGAGGGGGCCTAACTATGGCTACACCTTC,CASRVSLRGPNYGYTF